This is a list of T cell receptor beta chains from one sample in a study of T cell changes during pregnancy in multiple sclerosis. Measured with immunoSEQ multiplex PCR; TCRdb has only the in-frame clones, and not every one. Of some 80,000 clones in the sample, about 91% were seen once. The sequencing used peripheral blood, collected before pregnancy. The source of these receptors is a female donor with multiple sclerosis, enrolled in a pregnancy study. Both conserved end residues are part of each CDR3. D genes are given only for firm matches. Rows give clone size only sometimes, using once, few, many, or a class for an expanded clone.

NA	NA	TRBV27	TRBJ1-2	TGTGCCAGCAGTCCCTTCGAGCACTATGGCTACACCTTC	CASSPFEHYGYTF
NA	NA	TRBV7-3	TRBJ2-1	TGTGCCAGCAGCTTAAATGCGGGGGAGCAGTTCTTC	CASSLNAGEQFF
NA	TRBD2	TRBV7-2	TRBJ2-7	TGTGCCAGCAGCTTAGCTAGCGGGGGGTACGAGCAGTACTTC	CASSLASGGYEQYF
NA	NA	TRBV21-1	TRBJ1-3	TGTGCCAGCCCTGGGACACCGGGAAACACCATATATTTT	CASPGTPGNTIYF
NA	TRBD1	TRBV6-1	TRBJ1-5	TGTGCCAGCAGTGTGACAGGGTCAGGCAATCAGCCCCAGCATTTT	CASSVTGSGNQPQHF
NA	NA	TRBV4-1	TRBJ2-5	TGCGCCAGCAGCCAACCAGGAGAGACCCAGTACTTC	CASSQPGETQYF
NA	TRBD1	TRBV30	TRBJ2-6	TGTGCCTGGAAACCGCCGGGACAGGGATTTCCCCCCCTAACTTCTGGGGCCAACGTCCTGACTTTC	CAWKPPGQGFPPLTSGANVLTF
NA	TRBD1	TRBV19	TRBJ2-7	TGTGCCAGTAGTAGAGGGACAGGGAACTACGAGCAGTACTTC	CASSRGTGNYEQYF
NA	TRBD1	TRBV27	TRBJ1-2	TGTGCCAGCAGTGCTACCGGGACAGGGGATGGCTACACCTTC	CASSATGTGDGYTF
NA	TRBD1	TRBV6-4	TRBJ2-2	TGTGCCAGCAGCCCAGGACAGGGTGTCGGCACCGGGGAGCTGTTTTTT	CASSPGQGVGTGELFF
NA	NA	TRBV7-8	TRBJ1-2	TGTGCCAGCAGCTTTGAGGTTGGAGGCTACACCTTC	CASSFEVGGYTF
NA	TRBD1	TRBV19	TRBJ2-7	TGTGCCAGTAGTTCTCTGACAGGGCGCTACGAGCAGTACTTC	CASSSLTGRYEQYF
NA	TRBD2	TRBV7-9	TRBJ2-2	TGTGCCAGCAGCTTTACGAGCGGGGGACGCACCGGGGAGCTGTTTTTT	CASSFTSGGRTGELFF
NA	NA	TRBV20-1	TRBJ2-1	TGCAGTGCTGAGATCAATGAGCAGTTCTTC	CSAEINEQFF
NA	NA	TRBV28	TRBJ2-7	TGTGCCAGCAGTTTGGTGGAGGGAATAACCTACGAGCAGTACTTC	CASSLVEGITYEQYF
once	NA	TRBV7-2	TRBJ1-2	TGTGCCAGCAGCTTAGAGGTGGGAGCATACTATGGCTACACCTTC	CASSLEVGAYYGYTF
NA	NA	TRBV16	TRBJ1-1	TGTGCCAGCAGCCAGGGCATCTCGCCTGAAGCTTTCTTT	CASSQGISPEAFF
NA	TRBD1	TRBV7-8	TRBJ2-3	TGTGCCAGCAGCCCCGGACAGGTCGCGCAGTATTTT	CASSPGQVAQYF
NA	NA	TRBV6-1	TRBJ2-7	TGTGCCAGCAGTGAATTGGCTTCCTACGAGCAGTACTTC	CASSELASYEQYF
once	NA	TRBV7-6	TRBJ1-5	TGTGCCAGCAGCTTAGATACTTATAGCAATCAGCCCCAGCATTTT	CASSLDTYSNQPQHF
NA	NA	TRBV6-5	TRBJ1-1	TGTGCCAGCAGTTGGGGGGACTTGAACACTGAAGCTTTCTTT	CASSWGDLNTEAFF
NA	NA	TRBV5-1	TRBJ2-7	TGCGCCAGCAGCATGTTTCAGGCAGGGCTCTCCTACGAGCAGTACTTC	CASSMFQAGLSYEQYF
medium-sized	TRBD1	TRBV19	TRBJ2-3	TGTGCCAGTAGTATAGACGGGACAGGGTACCTAGATACGCAGTATTTT	CASSIDGTGYLDTQYF
NA	NA	TRBV25-1	TRBJ2-2	TGTGCCAGCAGTGATCTACGCTCAAACACCGGGGAGCTGTTTTTT	CASSDLRSNTGELFF
NA	NA	TRBV5-1	TRBJ1-4	TGCGCCAGCAGCTCGACCCCACAGGGACAAAATGAAAAACTGTTTTTT	CASSSTPQGQNEKLFF
once	NA	TRBV19	TRBJ1-6	TGTGCCAGTAGTATAAAGGACAGATTGAGTTCACCCCTCCACTTT	CASSIKDRLSSPLHF
NA	TRBD1	TRBV4-1	TRBJ1-2	TGCGCCAGCAGCCAAGACGAGGACAGGTACTATGGCTACACCTTC	CASSQDEDRYYGYTF
NA	NA	TRBV7-9	TRBJ2-7	TGTGCCAGCAGCTTTGGGACAATATACGAGCAGTACTTC	CASSFGTIYEQYF
NA	NA	TRBV7-8	TRBJ2-7	TGTGCCAGCAGCTTTGCGATGAACTCCTACGAGCAGTACTTC	CASSFAMNSYEQYF
NA	NA	TRBV5-6	TRBJ1-4	TGTGCCAGCAGCTTGGCGGGGGAGACGAGGGTAAAACTGTTTTTT	CASSLAGETRVKLFF
NA	TRBD1	TRBV19	TRBJ2-6	TGTGCCAGTAGCCTGACAGGGAACTCTGGGGCCAACGTCCTGACTTTC	CASSLTGNSGANVLTF
NA	NA	TRBV29-1	TRBJ2-5	TGCAGCGCCTCTGGCATCAAAGAGACCCAGTACTTC	CSASGIKETQYF
NA	NA	TRBV7-6	TRBJ1-1	TGTGCCAGCAGCTTAGAGCCAGGGGAAGCGACTGAAGCTTTCTTT	CASSLEPGEATEAFF
NA	NA	TRBV11-1	TRBJ2-1	TGTGCCAGCAGCCTATCCGGGATCGGGTATGAGCAGTTCTTC	CASSLSGIGYEQFF
NA	NA	TRBV20-1	TRBJ1-2	TGCAGTGCCCGACAGGACATAAGCTACACCTTC	CSARQDISYTF